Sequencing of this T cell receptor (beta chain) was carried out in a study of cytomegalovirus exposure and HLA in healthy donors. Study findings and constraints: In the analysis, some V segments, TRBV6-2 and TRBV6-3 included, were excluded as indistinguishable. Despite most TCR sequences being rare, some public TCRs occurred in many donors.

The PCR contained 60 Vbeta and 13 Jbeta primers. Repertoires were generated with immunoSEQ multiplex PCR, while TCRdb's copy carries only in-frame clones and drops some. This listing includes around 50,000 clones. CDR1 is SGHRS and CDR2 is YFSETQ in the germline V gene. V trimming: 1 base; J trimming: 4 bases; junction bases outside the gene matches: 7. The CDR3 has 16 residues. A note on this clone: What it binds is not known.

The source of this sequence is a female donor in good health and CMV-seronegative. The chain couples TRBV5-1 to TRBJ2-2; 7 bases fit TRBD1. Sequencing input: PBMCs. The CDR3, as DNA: TGCGCCAGCAGCTTGTATCAGGGGGTGTTCACCGGGGAGCTGTTTTTT. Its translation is CASSLYQGVFTGELFF. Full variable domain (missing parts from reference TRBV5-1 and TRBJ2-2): KAGVTQTPRYLIKTRGQQVTLSCSPISGHRSVSWYQQTPGQGLQFLFEYFSETQRNKGNFPGRFSGRQFSNSRSEMNVSTLELGDSALYLCASSLYQGVFTGELFFGEGSRLTVL.